This T cell receptor beta chain was observed in a study of PD-1 blockade in classical Hodgkin lymphoma. Points from the study as a whole: Baseline TCR diversity was reportedly lower in newly diagnosed patients than healthy donors.

Time point noted: cycle 4 day 1 (C4D1), after six to seven weeks of nivolumab. All the patients suffered relapse after autologous stem cell transplantation, and brentuximab vedotin exposure differed. Classification of best responses gave complete response, partial response or progressive disease. V gave up 4 bases and J gave up 6 bases; unmatched junction bases: 12. The CDR3 has 16 amino acids. Germline-derived CDR1 and CDR2 are LGHNA and YSLEER. The repertoire was sequenced with immunoSEQ multiplex PCR; TCRdb's copy has only in-frame clones and lacks some. The profile covers around 45,000 clones, with approximately 78% appearing a single time and 30% to 45% taken by the ten largest. Turning to this clone: What it binds is not known.

This chain joins TRBV4-3 and TRBJ2-3, with TRBD1 identical over 8 bases. Here the sequenced sample was peripheral blood mononuclear cells (PBMCs), taken before the fourth cycle of nivolumab. The sequence came from a human donor with classical Hodgkin lymphoma. CDR3 sequence: CASSRGTGTGTDTQYF. In nucleotides, the CDR3 is TGCGCCAGCAGCCGCGGAACCGGGACAGGTACTGATACGCAGTATTTT.